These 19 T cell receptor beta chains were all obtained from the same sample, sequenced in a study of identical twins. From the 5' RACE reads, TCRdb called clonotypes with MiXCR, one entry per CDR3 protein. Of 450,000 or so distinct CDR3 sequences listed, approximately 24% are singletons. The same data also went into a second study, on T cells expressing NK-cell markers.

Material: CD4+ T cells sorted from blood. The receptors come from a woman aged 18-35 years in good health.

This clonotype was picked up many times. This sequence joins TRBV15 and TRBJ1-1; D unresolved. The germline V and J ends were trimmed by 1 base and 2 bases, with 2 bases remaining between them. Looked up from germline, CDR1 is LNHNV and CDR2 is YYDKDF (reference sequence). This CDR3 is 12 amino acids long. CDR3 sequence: CATSRANTEAFF. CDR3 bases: TGTGCCACCAGCAGAGCTAACACTGAAGCTTTCTTT.

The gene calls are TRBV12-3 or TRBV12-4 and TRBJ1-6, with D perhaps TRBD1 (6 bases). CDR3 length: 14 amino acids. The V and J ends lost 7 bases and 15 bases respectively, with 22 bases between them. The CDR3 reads CASTVNTGMSILHF. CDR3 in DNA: TGTGCCAGCACCGTCAATACAGGGATGTCGATCCTCCACTTT.

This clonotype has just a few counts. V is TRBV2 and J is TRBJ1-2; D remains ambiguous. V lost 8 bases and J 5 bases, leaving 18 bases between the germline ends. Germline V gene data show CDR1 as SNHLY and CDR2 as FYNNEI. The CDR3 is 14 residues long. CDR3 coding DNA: TGTGCCAGCCTCTACGGCGCAGACATATATGGCTACACCTTC. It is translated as CASLYGADIYGYTF.

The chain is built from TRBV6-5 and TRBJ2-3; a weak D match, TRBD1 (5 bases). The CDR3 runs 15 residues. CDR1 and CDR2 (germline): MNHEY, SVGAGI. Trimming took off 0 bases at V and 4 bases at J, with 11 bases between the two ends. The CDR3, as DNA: TGTGCCAGCAGTTACTCAGGGGTTGGGGCAGATACGCAGTATTTT. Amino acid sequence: CASSYSGVGADTQYF.

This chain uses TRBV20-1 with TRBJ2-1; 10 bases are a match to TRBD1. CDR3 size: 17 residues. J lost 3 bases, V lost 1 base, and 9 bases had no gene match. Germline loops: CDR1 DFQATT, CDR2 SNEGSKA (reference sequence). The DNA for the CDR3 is TGCAGTGCTAGAGGACAGGGGGCGGGACCTCTCTACAATGAGCAGTTCTTC. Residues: CSARGQGAGPLYNEQFF.

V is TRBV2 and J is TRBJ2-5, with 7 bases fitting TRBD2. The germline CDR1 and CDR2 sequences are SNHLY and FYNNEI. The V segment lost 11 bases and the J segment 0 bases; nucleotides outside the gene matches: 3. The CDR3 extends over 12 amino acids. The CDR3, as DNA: TGTGCCGCGGGGGACTACCAAGAGACCCAGTACTTC. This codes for CAAGDYQETQYF.

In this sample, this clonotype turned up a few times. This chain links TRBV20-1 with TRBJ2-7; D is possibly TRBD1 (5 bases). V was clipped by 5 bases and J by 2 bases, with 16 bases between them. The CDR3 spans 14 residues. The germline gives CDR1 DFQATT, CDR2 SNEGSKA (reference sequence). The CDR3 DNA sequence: TGCAGTGCTTCAGCAGGGCACCCTCCCTACGAGCAGTACTTC. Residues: CSASAGHPPYEQYF.

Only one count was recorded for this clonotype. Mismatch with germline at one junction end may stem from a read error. The CDR3 DNA follows: TGTGCCAGCAGCACCGGGACTAGCTTCACCCGGGAGCTGTTTTTT. Amino acid sequence: CASSTGTSFTRELFF. This chain connects TRBV12-3 or TRBV12-4 to TRBJ2-2, with 9 nucleotides matching TRBD2. This CDR3 region has 15 residues.

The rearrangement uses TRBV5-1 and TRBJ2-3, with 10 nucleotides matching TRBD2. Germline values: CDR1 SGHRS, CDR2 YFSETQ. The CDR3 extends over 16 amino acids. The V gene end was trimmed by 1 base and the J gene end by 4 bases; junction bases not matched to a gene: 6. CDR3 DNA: TGCGCCAGCAGCTTGAGAGCGGGGGGGCGGCCAGATACGCAGTATTTT. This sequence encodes CASSLRAGGRPDTQYF.

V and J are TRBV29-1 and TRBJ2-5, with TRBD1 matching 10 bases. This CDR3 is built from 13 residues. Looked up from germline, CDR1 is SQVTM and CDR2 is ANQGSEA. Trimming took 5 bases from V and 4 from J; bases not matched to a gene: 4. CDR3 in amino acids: CSVTTGGTETQYF. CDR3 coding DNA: TGCAGCGTTACGACAGGGGGCACAGAGACCCAGTACTTC. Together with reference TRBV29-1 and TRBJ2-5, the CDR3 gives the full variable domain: SAVISQKPSRDICQRGTSLTIQCQVDSQVTMMFWYRQQPGQSLTLIATANQGSEATYESGFVIDKFPISRPNLTFSTLTVSNMSPEDSSIYLCSVTTGGTETQYFGPGTRLLVL.

The CDR3 loop reads CSARDSGAFQPQHF. The CDR3 bases are TGCAGTGCTAGAGATTCTGGGGCTTTCCAGCCCCAGCATTTT. The chain carries TRBV20-1 and TRBJ1-5; TRBD1 might be the D (5 bases). There are 14 residues in the CDR3. V was trimmed by 0 bases and J by 7 bases, leaving 13 bases between them. Germline loops: CDR1 DFQATT, CDR2 SNEGSKA (reference sequence).

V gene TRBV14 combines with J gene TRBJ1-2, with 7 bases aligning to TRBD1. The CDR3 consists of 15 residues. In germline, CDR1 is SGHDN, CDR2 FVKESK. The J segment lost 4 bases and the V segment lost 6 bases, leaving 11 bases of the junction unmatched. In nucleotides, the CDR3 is TGTGCCAGCAGGCCGCGGACAGGCAGCCCCTATGGCTACACCTTC. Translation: CASRPRTGSPYGYTF. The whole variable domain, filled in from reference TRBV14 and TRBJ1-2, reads EAGVTQFPSHSVIEKGQTVTLRCDPISGHDNLYWYRRVMGKEIKFLLHFVKESKQDESGMPNNRFLAERTGGTYSTLKVQPAELEDSGVYFCASRPRTGSPYGYTFGSGTRLTVV.

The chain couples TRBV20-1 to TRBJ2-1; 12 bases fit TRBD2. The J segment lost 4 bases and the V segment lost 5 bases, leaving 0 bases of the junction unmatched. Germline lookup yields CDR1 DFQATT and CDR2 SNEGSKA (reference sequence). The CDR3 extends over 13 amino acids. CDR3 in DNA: TGCAGTGCTGGACTAGCGGGGTACAATGAGCAGTTCTTC. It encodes CSAGLAGYNEQFF.

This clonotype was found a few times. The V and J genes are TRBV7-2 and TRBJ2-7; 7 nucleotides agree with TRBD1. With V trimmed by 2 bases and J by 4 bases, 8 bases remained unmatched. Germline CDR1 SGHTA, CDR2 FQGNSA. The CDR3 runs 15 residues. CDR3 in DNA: TGTGCCAGCAGCTTATCAAGAGGGACAGCTTACGAGCAGTACTTC. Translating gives CASSLSRGTAYEQYF.

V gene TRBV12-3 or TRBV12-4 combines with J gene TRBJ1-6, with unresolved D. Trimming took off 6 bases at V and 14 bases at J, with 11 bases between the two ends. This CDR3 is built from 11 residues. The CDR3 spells CASRRMGTLHF. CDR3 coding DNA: TGTGCCAGCAGACGAATGGGGACCCTCCACTTT.

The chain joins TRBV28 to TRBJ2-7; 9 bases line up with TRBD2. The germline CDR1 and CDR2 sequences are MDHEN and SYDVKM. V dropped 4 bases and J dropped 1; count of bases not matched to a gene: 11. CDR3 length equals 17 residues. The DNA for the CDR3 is TGTGCCAGCAGTTCGACAGGGATTAGCGGGAGATCCTACGAGCAGTACTTC. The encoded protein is CASSSTGISGRSYEQYF. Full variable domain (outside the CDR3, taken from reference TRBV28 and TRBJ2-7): DVKVTQSSRYLVKRTGEKVFLECVQDMDHENMFWYRQDPGLGLRLIYFSYDVKMKEKGDIPEGYSVSREKKERFSLILESASTNQTSMYLCASSSTGISGRSYEQYFGPGTRLTVT.

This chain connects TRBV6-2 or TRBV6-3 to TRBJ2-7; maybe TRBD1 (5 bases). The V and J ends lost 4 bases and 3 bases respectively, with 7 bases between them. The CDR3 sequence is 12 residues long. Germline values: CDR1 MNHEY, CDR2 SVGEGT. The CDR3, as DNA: TGTGCCAGCAGTTTCAGGGACTACGAGCAGTACTTC. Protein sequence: CASSFRDYEQYF.

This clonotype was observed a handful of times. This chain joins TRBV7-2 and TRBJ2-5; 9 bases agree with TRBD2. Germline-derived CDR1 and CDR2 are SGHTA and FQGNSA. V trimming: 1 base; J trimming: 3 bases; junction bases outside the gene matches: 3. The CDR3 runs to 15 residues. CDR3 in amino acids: CASSLDSGGKETQYF. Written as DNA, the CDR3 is TGTGCCAGCAGCTTAGACAGCGGGGGGAAAGAGACCCAGTACTTC.

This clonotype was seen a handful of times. CDR3 in amino acids: CASSVGTSGGREQFF. The CDR3 nucleotides read TGTGCCAGCAGCGTAGGGACTAGCGGGGGTCGGGAGCAGTTCTTC. The chain employs TRBV9 and TRBJ2-1; TRBD2 aligns across 13 bases. Germline V gene sequence: CDR1 SGDLS, CDR2 YYNGEE. The CDR3 contains 15 residues. V shed 0 bases, J shed 10 bases, and the junction held 4 bases outside the gene matches.